The 12 T cell receptor beta chains in this list originate from one sample, sequenced in a study of spatial heterogeneity in lung cancer. TCRdb reanalysed the 5' RACE reads using MiXCR and keeps one entry per CDR3 protein. The sample lists 80,000 to 95,000 distinct CDR3 sequences; roughly 10% were seen once. Time point meaning: sample taken at primary tumor resection. Tumor, nontumor lung or frozen PBMC supplied whole RNA, sequenced without sorting. The sample consisted of PBMCs, taken at surgery. The receptors stem from a male donor with early-stage non-small cell lung cancer.

This clonotype appeared many times. The chain combines TRBV29-1 with TRBJ1-3; the match to TRBD1 covers 8 bases. In germline, CDR1 is SQVTM, CDR2 ANQGSEA. The V segment lost 6 bases and the J segment 2 bases; nucleotides outside the gene matches: 3. The CDR3 sequence is 13 residues long. Here the CDR3 reads CSVWTGTGNTIYF. CDR3 nucleotide sequence: TGCAGCGTCTGGACAGGGACTGGAAACACCATATATTTT.

This clonotype was recorded at least ten times. V and J are TRBV6-2 or TRBV6-3 and TRBJ2-7; no firm D call. This CDR3 is 14 amino acids long. Trimming took off 3 bases at V and 2 bases at J, with 11 bases between the two ends. Germline V lookup: CDR1 MNHEY, CDR2 SVGEGT. The CDR3 loop is CASSYKGTAYEQYF. The CDR3 DNA is TGTGCCAGCAGTTATAAGGGAACCGCCTACGAGCAGTACTTC.

The chain links TRBV27 to TRBJ2-5, with a weak D call TRBD2 (6 bases). V lost 6 bases to trimming and J lost 1 base, with 21 bases between them. Per germline, CDR1 MNHEY and CDR2 SMNVEV (reference sequence). The CDR3 extends over 17 amino acids. CDR3 in amino acids: CASSLRWGGGIQETQYF. CDR3 in DNA: TGTGCCAGCAGCCTCCGGTGGGGAGGAGGAATCCAAGAGACCCAGTACTTC.

The V and J genes are TRBV28 and TRBJ2-1; D remains ambiguous. Between the trimmed V and J ends, which lost 6 bases and 0 bases, there was a span of 18 bases. The CDR3 contains 17 residues. From germline, CDR1 is MDHEN and CDR2 SYDVKM. The DNA for the CDR3 is TGTGCCAGCAGCTCCATCCTTTTGCTGCTCTCCTACAATGAGCAGTTCTTC. Translated, it gives CASSSILLLLSYNEQFF.

Only a few counts were recorded for this clonotype. The chain joins TRBV6-2 or TRBV6-3 to TRBJ2-1, with D uncertain. This CDR3 region has 16 residues. Germline assignment: CDR1 MNHEY and CDR2 SVGEGT. V lost 0 bases to trimming and J lost 0 bases, with 9 bases between them. The CDR3 loop reads CASSYSAAVSYNEQFF. DNA for the CDR3: TGTGCCAGCAGTTACTCGGCGGCAGTCTCCTACAATGAGCAGTTCTTC.

This chain uses TRBV20-1 with TRBJ2-5, with 9 bases matching TRBD2. Germline V CDR1 and CDR2: DFQATT, SNEGSKA (reference sequence). After removal of 4 bases from V and 4 bases from J, the junction contained 10 bases not matched to a gene. The CDR3 covers 15 residues. CDR3 DNA: TGCAGTGCTAAGGGGGCTAGCGGGGCTGGAGAGACCCAGTACTTC. It codes for CSAKGASGAGETQYF.

This clonotype turned up a few times. The CDR3 loop is CASSHGTGGHEQYF. The CDR3 bases are TGTGCCAGCAGCCATGGGACAGGGGGACACGAGCAGTACTTC. The chain employs TRBV28 and TRBJ2-7; 11 nucleotides align to TRBD1. Germline trimming cut 6 bases from V and 5 bases from J; bases unmatched to any gene: 6. Germline V gene sequence: CDR1 MDHEN, CDR2 SYDVKM. The CDR3 runs 14 residues.

This clonotype has ten or more counts. This chain links TRBV6-2 or TRBV6-3 with TRBJ1-2, with TRBD1 matching 7 bases. The CDR3 totals 13 residues. The V and J ends lost 4 bases and 7 bases, in that order; junction bases with no gene match: 6. Germline V gene data show CDR1 as MNHEY and CDR2 as SVGEGT. Here the CDR3 DNA reads TGTGCCAGCAGTTCCTACAGGGGACGTGGCTACACCTTC. Its translation is CASSSYRGRGYTF.

V gene TRBV28 combines with J gene TRBJ2-3; no clear D gene. The CDR3 extends over 11 amino acids. CDR1 and CDR2 (germline): MDHEN, SYDVKM. Trimming cost V 6 bases and J 2 bases, with 3 bases left between them. CDR3 sequence reads: CASRATDTQYF. In nucleotides, the CDR3 is TGTGCCAGCAGAGCCACAGATACGCAGTATTTT. Together with reference TRBV28 and TRBJ2-3, the CDR3 gives the full variable domain: DVKVTQSSRYLVKRTGEKVFLECVQDMDHENMFWYRQDPGLGLRLIYFSYDVKMKEKGDIPEGYSVSREKKERFSLILESASTNQTSMYLCASRATDTQYFGPGTRLTVL.

The chain links TRBV4-1 to TRBJ2-2; 9 nucleotides align to TRBD2. This CDR3 is 16 amino acids long. CDR1 and CDR2 (germline): MGHRA, YSYEKL. Trimming at V came to 5 bases and at J to 7 bases, leaving 11 bases not matched to a gene. CDR3 coding DNA: TGCGCCAGCAGCATTAGCGGGGGCCGCCCCGACGGGGAGCTGTTTTTT. Translating it yields CASSISGGRPDGELFF.

This clonotype was seen a handful of times. The V call is TRBV5-1, the J call TRBJ2-2, with 9 positions matching TRBD2. The CDR3 is 15 amino acids. Germline assignment: CDR1 SGHRS and CDR2 YFSETQ. Trimming removed 6 bases from V and 0 bases from J; junction bases left unmatched: 3. CDR3: CASTLAGANTGELFF. The CDR3 DNA is TGCGCCAGCACCTTAGCGGGAGCGAACACCGGGGAGCTGTTTTTT.

This clonotype was observed many times. This chain links TRBV28 with TRBJ2-3; 8 bases agree with TRBD2. The J segment lost 6 bases and the V segment lost 2 bases, leaving 7 bases of the junction unmatched. Germline CDR1 and CDR2: MDHEN and SYDVKM. The CDR3 consists of 15 residues. CDR3 sequence (DNA): TGTGCCAGCAGTTTAACTAGCGGCCCCACGGATACGCAGTATTTT. Its translation is CASSLTSGPTDTQYF.